Below are 22 T cell receptor beta chains sequenced from a single sample in a study of a mutant IDH1 vaccine in newly diagnosed glioma (dated by TCRdb to 2020 to 2022). The time point tag for this specimen amounts to: baseline, week 1 (first vaccination visit). Sample treatment or condition, as interpreted from the label and publication: pre-vaccination baseline after standard-of-care therapy. The library relied on the immunoSEQ multiplex PCR assay. Held by TCRdb, this immuneACCESS table contains in-frame sequences only and omits some clones. Under half of the omission traces to an unresolved V gene where checked; the cause of the rest is unknown. This sample lists approximately 70,000 clones; approximately 79% were detected once. Together, the top ten hold more than 8% of the sample. The input for sequencing was PBMCs, taken from a glioma patient treated with radiotherapy, temozolomide or both. These receptors were obtained from a man between 50 and 59 years old with glioma.

The genes are TRBV30 and TRBJ1-6; 7 bases match TRBD1. CDR3 size: 12 residues. Looked up from germline, CDR1 is GTSNPN and CDR2 is SVGIG (reference sequence). J lost 6 bases, V lost 5 bases, and 1 base had no gene match. In nucleotides, the CDR3 is TGTGCCTGGGACAGGGTTAATTCACCCCTCCACTTT. This gives the protein CAWDRVNSPLHF.

The chain links TRBV27 to TRBJ2-7; 8 nucleotides match TRBD1. J was trimmed by 6 bases and V by 6 bases; bases with no gene match: 13. The CDR3 covers 15 residues. Germline-derived CDR1 and CDR2 are MNHEY and SMNVEV (reference sequence). CDR3 in amino acids: CASSNSGTGQSEQYF. CDR3 coding DNA: TGTGCCAGCAGCAACTCCGGGACAGGACAGAGCGAGCAGTACTTC.

The gene calls are TRBV2 and TRBJ2-7, with 7 positions matching TRBD1. The CDR3 is 14 amino acids. The J segment lost 4 bases and the V segment lost 5 bases, leaving 8 bases of the junction unmatched. Germline V gives CDR1 SNHLY, CDR2 FYNNEI. The CDR3 nucleotides are TGTGCCAGCAGTCGTAGACAGGGAACTTACGAGCAGTACTTC. This gives the protein CASSRRQGTYEQYF.

V usage is TRBV30 and J usage is TRBJ2-7; 7 bases fit TRBD1. Germline CDR1 and CDR2: GTSNPN and SVGIG (reference sequence). This CDR3 comprises 15 residues. J gave up 0 bases and V 2 bases, and 7 bases lay outside the gene matches. DNA of the CDR3: TGTGCCTGGAGTTTCGGACAGGCGTTCTCCTACGAGCAGTACTTC. Translation: CAWSFGQAFSYEQYF.

This sequence joins TRBV4-3 and TRBJ2-1, with D unclear. The V end was cut by 4 bases, the J end by 8 bases, with 15 bases between. The germline CDR1 and CDR2 sequences are LGHNA and YSLEER. The CDR3 is made up of 14 amino acids. The chain's CDR3 is CASSPSISGYEQFF. The DNA for the CDR3 is TGCGCCAGCAGCCCGAGCATTTCAGGCTATGAGCAGTTCTTC.

The chain carries TRBV7-2 and TRBJ2-7; TRBD1 agrees at 9 bases. The CDR3 spans 15 residues. The V gene's germline CDR1 is SGHTA and CDR2 FQGNSA. V shed 4 bases and J 0 bases; nucleotides not matched to a gene: 4. The chain's CDR3 is CASSSRDRDSYEQYF. The CDR3 region has the DNA TGTGCCAGCAGCTCTCGGGACAGGGACTCCTACGAGCAGTACTTC.

J is TRBJ2-2 and V is TRBV9; 9 nucleotides align to TRBD1. V lost 5 bases and J lost 7; bases outside the gene matches: 9. Germline V gives CDR1 SGDLS, CDR2 YYNGEE. CDR3 size: 15 residues. The CDR3 DNA follows: TGTGCCAGCAGTGCGAGGGACAGGGATATCGGGGAGCTGTTTTTT. It is translated as CASSARDRDIGELFF.

There are a few counts of this clone. CDR3 amino acids: CASSPPPETQYF. CDR3 nucleotides: TGTGCCAGCTCACCACCTCCAGAGACCCAGTACTTC. The chain has TRBV18 and TRBJ2-5; D gene uncertain. Trimming took 0 bases from V and 4 from J, leaving 3 bases between them. CDR3 length: 12 residues. Germline CDR1 reads KGHSH; CDR2 reads LQKENI.

The chain is built from TRBV7-3 and TRBJ2-1; D ambiguous. V lost 5 bases and J 8 bases, leaving 10 bases between the germline ends. The germline gives CDR1 SGHTA, CDR2 FQGTGA. The CDR3 consists of 12 residues. The CDR3 DNA follows: TGTGCCAGCAGCCATCGCGGCGATGAGCAGTTCTTC. This encodes CASSHRGDEQFF.

The genes are TRBV7-8 and TRBJ2-7, with a weak D call TRBD2 (7 bases). CDR3 length equals 16 residues. Germline V gives CDR1 SGHVS, CDR2 FQNEAQ. The V and J ends lost 0 bases and 2 bases respectively, with 14 bases between them. The CDR3: CASSLARRGRPYEQYF. The CDR3 coding sequence is TGTGCCAGCAGCTTAGCGAGGCGGGGGCGACCCTACGAGCAGTACTTC.

The chain recombines TRBV25-1 with TRBJ2-2, with a possible D match to TRBD1 (5 bases). V was cut by 3 bases and J by 1 base, with 6 bases left in between. CDR1 and CDR2 from the germline V gene are MGHDK and SYGVNS. This CDR3 has 14 residues. The CDR3 loop reads CASSETVNTGELFF. CDR3 DNA: TGTGCCAGCAGTGAGACAGTGAACACCGGGGAGCTGTTTTTT.

This clone was observed a handful of times. This sequence joins TRBV19 and TRBJ2-5, with D possibly being TRBD1 (6 bases). V shed 3 bases and J shed 1 base, with 15 bases lying between them. The V gene's germline CDR1 is LNHDA and CDR2 SQIVND (reference sequence). The length of the CDR3 is 16 residues. The CDR3: CASSILTPRGQETQYF. The CDR3 bases are TGTGCCAGTAGTATTTTGACTCCCAGGGGCCAAGAGACCCAGTACTTC.

The rearrangement uses TRBV19 and TRBJ2-2, with 7 nucleotides matching TRBD1. CDR3 length: 12 amino acids. V shed 10 bases and J 7 bases; nucleotides not matched to a gene: 6. Germline CDR1 and CDR2: LNHDA and SQIVND (reference sequence). Written as DNA, the CDR3 is TGTGCCAATGGGACAGCTGACGGGGAGCTGTTTTTT. It encodes CANGTADGELFF.

V is TRBV5-1 and J is TRBJ2-1; the D is unclear. CDR3 length equals 15 residues. Trimming removed 2 bases from V and 0 bases from J, with 9 bases in between. CDR1 SGHRS and CDR2 YFSETQ come from the germline V gene. In DNA form, the CDR3 reads TGCGCCAGCAGCTTTGAAAGGAGCTCCTACAATGAGCAGTTCTTC. This translates into CASSFERSSYNEQFF.

This clone was counted a single time. DNA for the CDR3: TGTGCCAGCACTGGACACCTGAACACTGAAGCTTTCTTT. The encoded protein is CASTGHLNTEAFF. The genes are TRBV6-1 and TRBJ1-1, with D maybe TRBD1 (5 bases). The CDR3 extends over 13 amino acids. V lost 7 bases and J lost 0, with 9 bases in between. Germline CDR1 MNHNS, CDR2 SASEGT.

This chain connects TRBV5-6 to TRBJ1-2; D unresolved. This CDR3 contains 13 residues. Germline CDR1 reads SGHDT; CDR2 reads YYEEEE. With 5 bases removed from V and 8 bases from J, the gap between germline ends came to 16 bases. The DNA of the CDR3 is TGTGCCAGCAGACGGCCCTTCGAGGACGGCTACACCTTC. Amino acid sequence: CASRRPFEDGYTF. The complete variable domain, with remaining parts taken from reference TRBV5-6 and TRBJ1-2, reads DAGVTQSPTHLIKTRGQQVTLRCSPKSGHDTVSWYQQALGQGPQFIFQYYEEEERQRGNFPDRFSGHQFPNYSSELNVNALLLGDSALYLCASRRPFEDGYTFGSGTRLTVV.

The chain recombines TRBV6-1 with TRBJ2-1; D not certain. This CDR3 is 14 amino acids long. The germline V gene encodes CDR1 MNHNS and CDR2 SASEGT. Trimming stripped 6 bases from V and 0 bases from J, with 9 bases between. The DNA of the CDR3 is TGTGCCAGCAGAGAGTTCGGCTCCTACAATGAGCAGTTCTTC. This codes for CASREFGSYNEQFF.

The chain recombines TRBV2 with TRBJ2-7; D unresolved. The V end lost 0 bases, the J end lost 7 bases, and 7 bases lay between the germline ends. CDR1 and CDR2 from the germline V gene are SNHLY and FYNNEI. This CDR3 is built from 12 residues. The CDR3 reads CASSEASREQYF. The CDR3 DNA is TGTGCCAGCAGTGAAGCGTCCCGGGAGCAGTACTTC.

The chain uses TRBV7-2 and TRBJ1-4, with TRBD1 matching 9 bases. This CDR3 comprises 15 residues. With V trimmed by 4 bases and J by 7 bases, 7 bases remained unmatched. CDR1 is SGHTA, CDR2 FQGNSA, per germline. DNA for the CDR3: TGTGCCAGCAGCTCACCGGGACAGGGATCTGAAAAACTGTTTTTT. Protein sequence: CASSSPGQGSEKLFF.

The rearrangement joins TRBV9 to TRBJ2-6, with a possible D match to TRBD2 (6 bases). V lost 3 bases and J 4 bases, leaving 17 bases between the germline ends. This CDR3 is built from 17 residues. The germline CDR1 and CDR2 sequences are SGDLS and YYNGEE. The CDR3 sequence: CASSGGSGGGGANVLTF. The CDR3 DNA reads as TGTGCCAGCAGCGGGGGTAGCGGAGGAGGAGGGGCCAACGTCCTGACTTTC.

The chain employs TRBV2 and TRBJ2-7; TRBD1 aligns across 9 bases. CDR3 length: 14 amino acids. V lost 3 bases, J lost 3 bases, and 3 bases stayed unmatched. Per the germline V gene, CDR1 is SNHLY and CDR2 is FYNNEI. CDR3 DNA sequence: TGTGCCAGCAGTGATCCGGGACAGGGCTACGAGCAGTACTTC. It specifies CASSDPGQGYEQYF.

The chain joins TRBV7-3 to TRBJ1-5; D possibly corresponds to TRBD1 (5 bases). V lost 2 bases and J lost 6, with 14 bases in between. There are 15 residues in the CDR3. Germline V gene lookup returns CDR1 SGHTA and CDR2 FQGTGA. The CDR3 bases are TGTGCCAGCAGCTTAGTTGGGGGGGATGGTCAGCCCCAGCATTTT. Translating it yields CASSLVGGDGQPQHF. The full variable domain, in which reference TRBV7-3 and TRBJ1-5 provide the parts outside the CDR3, is GAGVSQTPSNKVTEKGKYVELRCDPISGHTALYWYRQSLGQGPEFLIYFQGTGAADDSGLPNDRFFAVRPEGSVSTLKIQRTERGDSAVYLCASSLVGGDGQPQHFGDGTRLSIL.